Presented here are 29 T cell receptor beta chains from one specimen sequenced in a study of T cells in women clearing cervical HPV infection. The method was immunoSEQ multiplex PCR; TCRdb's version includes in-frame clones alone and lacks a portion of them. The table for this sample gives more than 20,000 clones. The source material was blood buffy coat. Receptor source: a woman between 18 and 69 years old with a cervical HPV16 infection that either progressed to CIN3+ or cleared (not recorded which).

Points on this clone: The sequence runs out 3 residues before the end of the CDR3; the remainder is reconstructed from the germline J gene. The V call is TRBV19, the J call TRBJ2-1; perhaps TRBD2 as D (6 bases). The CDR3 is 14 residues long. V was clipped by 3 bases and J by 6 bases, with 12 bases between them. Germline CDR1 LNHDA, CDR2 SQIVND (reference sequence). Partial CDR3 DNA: TGTGCCAGTAGTATTTCTAGCGAAGGCAATGAG. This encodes CASSISSEGNE. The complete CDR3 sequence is CASSISSEGNEQFF.

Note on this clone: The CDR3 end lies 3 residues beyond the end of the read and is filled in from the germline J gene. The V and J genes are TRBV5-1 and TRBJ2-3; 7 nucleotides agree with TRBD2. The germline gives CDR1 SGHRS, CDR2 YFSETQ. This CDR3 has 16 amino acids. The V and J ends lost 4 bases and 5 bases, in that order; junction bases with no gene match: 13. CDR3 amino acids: CASSPGGGRGGDTQYF. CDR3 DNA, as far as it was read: TGCGCCAGCAGCCCCGGCGGGGGTAGGGGCGGAGATACG.

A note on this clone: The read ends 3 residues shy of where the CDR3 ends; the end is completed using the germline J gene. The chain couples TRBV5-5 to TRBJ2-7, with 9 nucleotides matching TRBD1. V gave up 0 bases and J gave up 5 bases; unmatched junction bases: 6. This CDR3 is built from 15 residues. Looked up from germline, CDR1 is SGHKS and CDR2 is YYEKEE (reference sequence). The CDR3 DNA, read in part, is TGTGCCAGCAGCTTGGTCGGGACAGGGCTCCACGAG. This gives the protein CASSLVGTGLHE. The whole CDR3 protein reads CASSLVGTGLHEQYF.

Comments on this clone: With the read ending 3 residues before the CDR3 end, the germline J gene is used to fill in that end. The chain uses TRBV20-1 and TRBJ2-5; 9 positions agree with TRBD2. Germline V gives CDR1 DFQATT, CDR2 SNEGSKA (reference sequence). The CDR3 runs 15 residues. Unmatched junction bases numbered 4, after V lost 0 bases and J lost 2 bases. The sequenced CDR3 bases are TGCAGTGCTAGAGATAGCGGGGGCCATCAAGAGACC. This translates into CSARDSGGHQET. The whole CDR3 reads CSARDSGGHQETQYF.

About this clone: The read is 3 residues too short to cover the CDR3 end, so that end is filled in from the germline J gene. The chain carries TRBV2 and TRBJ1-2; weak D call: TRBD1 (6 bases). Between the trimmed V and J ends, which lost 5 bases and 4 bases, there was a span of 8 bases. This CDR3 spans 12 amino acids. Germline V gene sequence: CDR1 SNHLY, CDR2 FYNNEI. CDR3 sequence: CASSMDSYGYTF. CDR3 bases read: TGTGCCAGCAGTATGGACAGCTATGGC.

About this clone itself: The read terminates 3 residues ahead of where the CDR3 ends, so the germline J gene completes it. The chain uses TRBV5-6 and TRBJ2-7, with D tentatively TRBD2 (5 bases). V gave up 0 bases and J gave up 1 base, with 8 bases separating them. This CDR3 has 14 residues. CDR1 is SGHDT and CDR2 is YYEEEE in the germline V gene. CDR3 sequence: CASSLGSGSYEQYF. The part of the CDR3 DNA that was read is TGTGCCAGCAGCTTGGGGAGCGGATCCTACGAG.

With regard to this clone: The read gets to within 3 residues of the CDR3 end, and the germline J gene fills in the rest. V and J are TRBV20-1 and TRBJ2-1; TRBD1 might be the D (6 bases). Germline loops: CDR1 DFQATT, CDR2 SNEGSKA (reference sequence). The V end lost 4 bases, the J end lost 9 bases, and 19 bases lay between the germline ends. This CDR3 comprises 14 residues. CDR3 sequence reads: CSAKETGVRSEQFF. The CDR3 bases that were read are TGCAGTGCTAAAGAGACAGGAGTCAGAAGTGAG.

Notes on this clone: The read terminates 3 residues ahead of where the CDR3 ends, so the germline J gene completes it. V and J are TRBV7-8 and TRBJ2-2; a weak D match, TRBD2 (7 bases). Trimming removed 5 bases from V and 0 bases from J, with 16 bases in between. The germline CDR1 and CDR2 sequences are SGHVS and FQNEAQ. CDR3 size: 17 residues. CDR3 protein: CASSPSGGAANTGELFF. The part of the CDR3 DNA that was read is TGTGCCAGCAGCCCTAGTGGGGGGGCTGCGAACACCGGGGAG.

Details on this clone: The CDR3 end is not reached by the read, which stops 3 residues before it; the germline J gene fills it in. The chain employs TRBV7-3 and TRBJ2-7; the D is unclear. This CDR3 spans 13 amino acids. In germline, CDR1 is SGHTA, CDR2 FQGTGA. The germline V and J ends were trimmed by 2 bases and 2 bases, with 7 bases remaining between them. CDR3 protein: CASSLSSTYEQYF. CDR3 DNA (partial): TGTGCCAGCAGCTTATCCTCTACCTACGAG.

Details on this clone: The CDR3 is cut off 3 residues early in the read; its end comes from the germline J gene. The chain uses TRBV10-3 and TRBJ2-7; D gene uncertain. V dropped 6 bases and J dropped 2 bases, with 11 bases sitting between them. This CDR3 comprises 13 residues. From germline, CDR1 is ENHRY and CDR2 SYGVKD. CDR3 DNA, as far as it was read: TGTGCCATCAGCCCGGGTAACCCCTACGAG. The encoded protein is CAISPGNPYE. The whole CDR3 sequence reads CAISPGNPYEQYF.

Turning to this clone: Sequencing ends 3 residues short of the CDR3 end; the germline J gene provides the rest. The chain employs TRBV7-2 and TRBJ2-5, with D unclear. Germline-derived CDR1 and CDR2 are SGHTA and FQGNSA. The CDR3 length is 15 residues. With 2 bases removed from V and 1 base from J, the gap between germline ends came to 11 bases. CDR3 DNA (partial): TGTGCCAGCAGCTTATGGGCGTTACCCCAAGAGACC. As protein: CASSLWALPQET. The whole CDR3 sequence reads CASSLWALPQETQYF.

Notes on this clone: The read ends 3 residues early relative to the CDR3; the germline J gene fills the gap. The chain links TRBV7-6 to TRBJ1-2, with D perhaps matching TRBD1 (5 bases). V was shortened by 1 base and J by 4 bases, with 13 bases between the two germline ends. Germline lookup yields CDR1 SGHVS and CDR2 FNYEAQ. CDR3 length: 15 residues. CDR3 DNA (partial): TGTGCCAGCAGCTTAGGTCCGGGGGATGGCTATGGC. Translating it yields CASSLGPGDGYG. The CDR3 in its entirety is CASSLGPGDGYGYTF.

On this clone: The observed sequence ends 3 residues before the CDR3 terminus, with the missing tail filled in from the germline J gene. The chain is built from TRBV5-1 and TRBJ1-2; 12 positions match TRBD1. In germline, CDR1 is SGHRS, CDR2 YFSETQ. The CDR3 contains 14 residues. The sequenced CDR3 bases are TGCGCCAGCGGTATCGGGACAGGGGGCTACGAC. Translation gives CASGIGTGGYD. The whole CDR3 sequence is CASGIGTGGYDYTF.

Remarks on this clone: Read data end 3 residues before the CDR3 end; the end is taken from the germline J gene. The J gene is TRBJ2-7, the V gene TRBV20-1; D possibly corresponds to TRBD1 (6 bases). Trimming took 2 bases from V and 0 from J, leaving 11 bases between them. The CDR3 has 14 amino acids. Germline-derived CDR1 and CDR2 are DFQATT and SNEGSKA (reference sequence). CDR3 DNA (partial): TGCAGTGCTAGAAGGGGGTCTCGCTCCTACGAG. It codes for CSARRGSRSYE. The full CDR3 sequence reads CSARRGSRSYEQYF.

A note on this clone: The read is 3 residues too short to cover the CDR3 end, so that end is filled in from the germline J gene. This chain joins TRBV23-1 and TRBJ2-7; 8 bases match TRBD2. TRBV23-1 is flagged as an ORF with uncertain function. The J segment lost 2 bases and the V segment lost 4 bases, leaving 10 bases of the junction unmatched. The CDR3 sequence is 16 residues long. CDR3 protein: CASSLLDGGGTYEQYF. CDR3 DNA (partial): TGCGCCAGCAGTCTTCTTGACGGCGGGGGGACCTACGAG.

The CDR3 sequence: CASKTSGSQDTQYF. CDR3 DNA, as far as it was read: TGTGCCAGCAAGACTAGCGGGAGTCAGGATACG. The J gene is TRBJ2-3, the V gene TRBV11-2; 12 bases line up with TRBD2. The read gets to within 3 residues of the CDR3 end, and the germline J gene fills in the rest. The junction had 5 bases not matched to a gene; V was cut back by 7 bases and J by 6 bases. Germline V lookup: CDR1 SGHAT, CDR2 FQNNGV. CDR3 length: 14 amino acids.

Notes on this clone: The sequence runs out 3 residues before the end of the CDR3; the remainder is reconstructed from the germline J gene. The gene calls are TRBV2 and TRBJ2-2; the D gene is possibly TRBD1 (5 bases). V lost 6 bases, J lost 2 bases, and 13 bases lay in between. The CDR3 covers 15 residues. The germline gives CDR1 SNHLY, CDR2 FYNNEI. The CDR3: CASSTFGANTGELFF. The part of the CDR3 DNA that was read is TGTGCCAGCAGCACTTTTGGGGCCAACACCGGGGAG.

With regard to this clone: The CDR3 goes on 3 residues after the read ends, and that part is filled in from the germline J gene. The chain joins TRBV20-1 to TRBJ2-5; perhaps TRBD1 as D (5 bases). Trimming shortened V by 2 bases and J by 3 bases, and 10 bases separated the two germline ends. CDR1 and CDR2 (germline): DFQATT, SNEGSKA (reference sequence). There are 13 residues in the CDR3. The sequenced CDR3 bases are TGCAGTGCTAGACCCCTAGGGGAAGAGACC. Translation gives CSARPLGEET. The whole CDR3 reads CSARPLGEETQYF.

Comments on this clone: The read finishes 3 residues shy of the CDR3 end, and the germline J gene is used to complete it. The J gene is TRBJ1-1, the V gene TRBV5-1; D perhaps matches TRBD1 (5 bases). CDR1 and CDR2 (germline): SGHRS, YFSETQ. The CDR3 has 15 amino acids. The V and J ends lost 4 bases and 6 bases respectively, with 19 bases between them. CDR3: CASSIGARSGAEAFF. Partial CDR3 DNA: TGCGCCAGCAGCATCGGCGCCCGTTCGGGGGCTGAA.

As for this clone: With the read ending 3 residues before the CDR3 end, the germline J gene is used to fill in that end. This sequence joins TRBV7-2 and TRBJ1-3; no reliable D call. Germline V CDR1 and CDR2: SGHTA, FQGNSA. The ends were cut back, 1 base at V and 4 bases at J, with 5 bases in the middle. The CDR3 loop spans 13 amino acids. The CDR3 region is CASSLEGGNTIYF. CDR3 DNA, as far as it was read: TGTGCCAGCAGCTTAGAAGGCGGAAACACC.

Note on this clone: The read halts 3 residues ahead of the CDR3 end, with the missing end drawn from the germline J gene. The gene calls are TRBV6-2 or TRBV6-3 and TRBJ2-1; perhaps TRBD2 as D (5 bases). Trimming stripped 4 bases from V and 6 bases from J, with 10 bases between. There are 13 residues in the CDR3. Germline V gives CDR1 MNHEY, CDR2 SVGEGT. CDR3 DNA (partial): TGTGCCAGCAGTTCCGCGGGCGGCAATGAG. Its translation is CASSSAGGNE. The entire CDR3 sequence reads CASSSAGGNEQFF.

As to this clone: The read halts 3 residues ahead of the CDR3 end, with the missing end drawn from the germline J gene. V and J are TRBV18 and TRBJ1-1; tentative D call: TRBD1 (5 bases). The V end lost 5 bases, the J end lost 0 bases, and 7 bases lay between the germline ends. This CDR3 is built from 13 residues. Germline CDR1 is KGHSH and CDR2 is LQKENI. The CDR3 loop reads CASSEGMNTEAFF. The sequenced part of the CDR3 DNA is TGTGCCAGCTCAGAGGGGATGAACACTGAA.

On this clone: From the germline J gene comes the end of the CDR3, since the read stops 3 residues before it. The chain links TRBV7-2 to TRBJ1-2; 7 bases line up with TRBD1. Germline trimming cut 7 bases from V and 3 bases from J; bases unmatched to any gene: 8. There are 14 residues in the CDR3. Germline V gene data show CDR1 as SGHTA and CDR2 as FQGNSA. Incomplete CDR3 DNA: TGTGCCAGCACTCAACAGGGGCTAGACTATGGC. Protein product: CASTQQGLDYG. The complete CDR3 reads CASTQQGLDYGYTF. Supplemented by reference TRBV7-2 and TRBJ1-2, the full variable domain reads GAGVSQSPSNKVTEKGKDVELRCDPISGHTALYWYRQSLGQGLEFLIYFQGNSAPDKSGLPSDRFSAERTGGSVSTLTIQRTQQEDSAVYLCASTQQGLDYGYTFGSGTRLTVV.

The DNA read from the CDR3 is TGCAGTGCTAGTCGGGACATTATAGCCAAAAACATT. Protein: CSASRDIIAKNI. The CDR3 reads in full as CSASRDIIAKNIQYF. This chain connects TRBV20-1 to TRBJ2-4; perhaps TRBD1 as D (6 bases). The CDR3 goes on 3 residues after the read ends, and that part is filled in from the germline J gene. Trimming shortened V by 3 bases and J by 0 bases, and 12 bases separated the two germline ends. There are 15 residues in the CDR3. Looked up from germline, CDR1 is DFQATT and CDR2 is SNEGSKA (reference sequence).

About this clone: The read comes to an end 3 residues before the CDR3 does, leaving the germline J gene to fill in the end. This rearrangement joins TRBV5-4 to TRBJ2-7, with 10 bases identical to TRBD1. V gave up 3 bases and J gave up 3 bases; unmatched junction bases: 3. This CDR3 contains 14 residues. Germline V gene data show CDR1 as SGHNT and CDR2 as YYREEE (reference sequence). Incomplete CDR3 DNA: TGTGCCAGCAGCTCAGGGGACAGGGGCTACGAG. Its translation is CASSSGDRGYE. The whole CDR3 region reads CASSSGDRGYEQYF.

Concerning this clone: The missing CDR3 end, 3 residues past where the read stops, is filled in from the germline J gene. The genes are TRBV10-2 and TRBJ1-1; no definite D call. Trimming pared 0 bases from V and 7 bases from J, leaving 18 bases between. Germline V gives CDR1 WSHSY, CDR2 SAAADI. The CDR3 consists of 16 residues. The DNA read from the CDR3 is TGCGCCAGCAGTGAGTCGATAATAGAAACCCTCGGTGAA. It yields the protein CASSESIIETLGE. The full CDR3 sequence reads CASSESIIETLGEAFF.

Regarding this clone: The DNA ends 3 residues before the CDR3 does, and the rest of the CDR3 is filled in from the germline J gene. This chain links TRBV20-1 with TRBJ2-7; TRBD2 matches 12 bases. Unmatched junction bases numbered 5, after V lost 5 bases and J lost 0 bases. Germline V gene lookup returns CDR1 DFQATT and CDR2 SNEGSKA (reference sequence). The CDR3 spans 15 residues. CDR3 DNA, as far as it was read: TGCAGTGCTTTCTCGACTAGCGGGAGCTCCTACGAG. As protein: CSAFSTSGSSYE. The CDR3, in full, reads CSAFSTSGSSYEQYF.

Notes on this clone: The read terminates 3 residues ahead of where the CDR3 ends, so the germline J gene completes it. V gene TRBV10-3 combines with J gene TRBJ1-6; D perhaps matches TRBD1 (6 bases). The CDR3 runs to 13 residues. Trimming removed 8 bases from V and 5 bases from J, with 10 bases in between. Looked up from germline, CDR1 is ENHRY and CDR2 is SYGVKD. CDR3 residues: CAIRGADNSPLHF. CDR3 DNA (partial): TGTGCCATCCGGGGGGCTGATAATTCACCC.

The part of the CDR3 DNA that was read is TGTGCCAGCGCCGGGACACCATCCTACGAG. Residues: CASAGTPSYE. The complete CDR3 reads CASAGTPSYEQYF. The V gene is TRBV19, the J gene TRBJ2-7, with D possibly TRBD1 on 6 matching bases. The read finishes 3 residues shy of the CDR3 end, and the germline J gene is used to complete it. Trimming stripped 9 bases from V and 1 base from J, with 13 bases between. The germline V gene encodes CDR1 LNHDA and CDR2 SQIVND (reference sequence). The CDR3 runs to 13 residues.